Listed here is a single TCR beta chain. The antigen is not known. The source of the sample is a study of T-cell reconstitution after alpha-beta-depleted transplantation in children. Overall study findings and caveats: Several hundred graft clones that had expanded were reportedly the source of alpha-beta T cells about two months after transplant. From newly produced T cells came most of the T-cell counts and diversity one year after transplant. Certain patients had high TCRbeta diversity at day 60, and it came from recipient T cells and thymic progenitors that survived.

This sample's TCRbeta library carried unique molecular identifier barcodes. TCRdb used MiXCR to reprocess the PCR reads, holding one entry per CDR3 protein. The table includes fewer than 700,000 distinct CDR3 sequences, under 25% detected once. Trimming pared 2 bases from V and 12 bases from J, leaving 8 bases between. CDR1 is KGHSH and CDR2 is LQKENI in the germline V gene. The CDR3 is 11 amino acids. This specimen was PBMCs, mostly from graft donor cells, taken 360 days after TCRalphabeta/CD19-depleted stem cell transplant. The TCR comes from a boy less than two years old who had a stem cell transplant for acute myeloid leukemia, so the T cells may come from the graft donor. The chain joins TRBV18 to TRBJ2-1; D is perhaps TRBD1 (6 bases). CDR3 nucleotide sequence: TGTGCCAGCTCACCAGGACAGCTGCAGTTCTTC. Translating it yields CASSPGQLQFF.